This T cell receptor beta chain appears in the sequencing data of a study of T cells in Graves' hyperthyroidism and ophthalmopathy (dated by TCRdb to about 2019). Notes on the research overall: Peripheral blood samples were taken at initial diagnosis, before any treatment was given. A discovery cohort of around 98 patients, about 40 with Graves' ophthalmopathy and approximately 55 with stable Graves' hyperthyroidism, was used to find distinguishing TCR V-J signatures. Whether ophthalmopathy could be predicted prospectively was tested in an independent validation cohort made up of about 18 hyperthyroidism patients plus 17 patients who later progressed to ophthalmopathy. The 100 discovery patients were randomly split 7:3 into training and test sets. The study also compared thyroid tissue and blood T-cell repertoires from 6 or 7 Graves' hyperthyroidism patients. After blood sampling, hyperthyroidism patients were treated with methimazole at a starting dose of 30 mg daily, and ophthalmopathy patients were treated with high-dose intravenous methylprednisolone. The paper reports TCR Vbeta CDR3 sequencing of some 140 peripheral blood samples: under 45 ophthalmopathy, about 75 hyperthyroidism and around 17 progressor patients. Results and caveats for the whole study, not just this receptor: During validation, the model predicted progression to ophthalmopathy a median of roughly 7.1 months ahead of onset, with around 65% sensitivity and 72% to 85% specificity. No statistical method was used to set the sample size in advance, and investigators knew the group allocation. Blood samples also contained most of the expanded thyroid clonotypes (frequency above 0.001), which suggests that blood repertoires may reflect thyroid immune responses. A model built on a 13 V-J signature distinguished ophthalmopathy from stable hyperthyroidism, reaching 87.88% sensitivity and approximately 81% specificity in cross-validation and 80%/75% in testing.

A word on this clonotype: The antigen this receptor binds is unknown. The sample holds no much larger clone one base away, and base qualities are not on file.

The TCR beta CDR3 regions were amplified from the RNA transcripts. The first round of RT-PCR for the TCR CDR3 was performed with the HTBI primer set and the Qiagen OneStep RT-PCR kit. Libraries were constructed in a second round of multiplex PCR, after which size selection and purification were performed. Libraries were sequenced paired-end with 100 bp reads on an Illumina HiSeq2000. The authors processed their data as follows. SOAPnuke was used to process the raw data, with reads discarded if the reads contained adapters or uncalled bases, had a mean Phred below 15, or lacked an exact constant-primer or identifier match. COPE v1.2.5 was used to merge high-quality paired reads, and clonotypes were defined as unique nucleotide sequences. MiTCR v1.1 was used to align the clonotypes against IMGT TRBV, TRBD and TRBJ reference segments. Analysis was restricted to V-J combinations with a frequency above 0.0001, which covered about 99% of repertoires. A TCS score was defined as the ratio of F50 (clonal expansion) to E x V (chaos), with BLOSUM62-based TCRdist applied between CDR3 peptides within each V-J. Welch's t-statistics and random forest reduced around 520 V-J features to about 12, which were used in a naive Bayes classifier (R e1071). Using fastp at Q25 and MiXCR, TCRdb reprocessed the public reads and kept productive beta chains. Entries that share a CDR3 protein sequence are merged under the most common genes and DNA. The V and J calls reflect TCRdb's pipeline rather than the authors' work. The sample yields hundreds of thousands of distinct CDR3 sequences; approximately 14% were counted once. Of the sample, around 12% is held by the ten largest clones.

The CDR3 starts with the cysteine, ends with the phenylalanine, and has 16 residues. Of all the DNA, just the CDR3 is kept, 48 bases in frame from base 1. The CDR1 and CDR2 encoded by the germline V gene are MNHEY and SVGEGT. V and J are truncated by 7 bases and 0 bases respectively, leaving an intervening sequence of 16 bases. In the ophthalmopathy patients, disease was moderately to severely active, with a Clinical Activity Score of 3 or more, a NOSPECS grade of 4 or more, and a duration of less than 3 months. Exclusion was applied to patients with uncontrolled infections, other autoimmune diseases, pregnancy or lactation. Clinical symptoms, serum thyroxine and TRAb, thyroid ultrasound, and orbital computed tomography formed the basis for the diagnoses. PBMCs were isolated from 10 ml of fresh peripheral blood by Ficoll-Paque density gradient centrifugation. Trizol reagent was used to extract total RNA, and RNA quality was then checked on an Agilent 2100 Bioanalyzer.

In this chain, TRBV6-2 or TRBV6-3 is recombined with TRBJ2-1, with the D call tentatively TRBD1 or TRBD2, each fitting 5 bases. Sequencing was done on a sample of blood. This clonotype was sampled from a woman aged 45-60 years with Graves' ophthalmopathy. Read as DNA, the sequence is TGTGCCAGCACCGCTGATTGGGGGAGCTCCTACAATGAGCAGTTCTTC. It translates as CASTADWGSSYNEQFF.